One sample yielded the 18 T cell receptor beta chains listed below, sequenced in a study of CD8 T cells in ankylosing spondylitis. General observations from the study: Characteristic, it appeared, of ankylosing spondylitis blood was a TCR beta motif of several highly homologous variants.

Antigens for these TCRs are unknown. One entry per CDR3 protein results from TCRdb running MiXCR on the 5' RACE reads. The sample consists of hundreds of thousands of distinct CDR3 sequences, roughly 13% of them appearing once. The sample was blood, either unsorted or a sorted T cell fraction (not recorded which). The receptors here all came from a male donor with ankylosing spondylitis.

This clonotype was detected ten times or more. This rearrangement joins TRBV12-3 or TRBV12-4 to TRBJ2-3; D is unclear. Trimming took off 6 bases at V and 0 bases at J, with 10 bases between the two ends. The CDR3 is 14 residues long. The CDR3 loop is CASRKGHSTDTQYF. CDR3 nucleotides: TGTGCCAGCAGAAAAGGTCATAGCACAGATACGCAGTATTTT.

The genes are TRBV5-1 and TRBJ2-3; 8 bases align to TRBD2. The ends lost 4 bases at V and 3 bases at J; junction bases unmatched: 13. CDR1 and CDR2 (germline): SGHRS, YFSETQ. This CDR3 spans 17 amino acids. CDR3 sequence reads: CASSPHLSGSMTDTQYF. The CDR3 coding sequence is TGCGCCAGCAGCCCACATCTCAGCGGGAGCATGACAGATACGCAGTATTTT.

The table lists this clonotype with many counts. J is TRBJ2-1 and V is TRBV7-9, with TRBD2 matching over 15 bases. CDR3 length: 17 residues. J lost 7 bases, V lost 1 base, and 5 bases had no gene match. CDR1 SEHNR and CDR2 FQNEAQ come from the germline V gene (reference sequence). The CDR3 spells CASSLEPGLAGGNEQFF. The CDR3, as DNA: TGTGCCAGCAGCTTAGAACCGGGACTAGCGGGAGGTAATGAGCAGTTCTTC. Drawing the rest from reference TRBV7-9 and TRBJ2-1, the complete variable domain is DTGVSQNPRHKITKRGQNVTFRCDPISEHNRLYWYRQTLGQGPEFLTYFQNEAQLEKSRLLSDRFSAERPKGSFSTLEIQRTEQGDSAMYLCASSLEPGLAGGNEQFFGPGTRLTVL.

There are a few counts of this clonotype. The chain combines TRBV14 with TRBJ1-1, with D possibly being TRBD1 (5 bases). CDR1 and CDR2 (germline): SGHDN, FVKESK. The CDR3 length is 13 residues. Trimming pared 4 bases from V and 3 bases from J, leaving 9 bases between. DNA for the CDR3: TGTGCCAGCAGCCCTCCGACAGACACTGAAGCTTTCTTT. This translates into CASSPPTDTEAFF.

In this sample, this clonotype turned up a few times. The chain links TRBV20-1 to TRBJ2-7; 7 bases match TRBD2. V shed 1 base and J 7 bases; nucleotides not matched to a gene: 7. Germline V CDR1 and CDR2: DFQATT, SNEGSKA (reference sequence). This CDR3 comprises 13 residues. CDR3 loop: CSARGNSGSEQYF. In DNA, the CDR3 is TGCAGTGCTAGAGGGAATAGCGGGTCAGAGCAGTACTTC.

The V call is TRBV5-1, the J call TRBJ2-7; 7 bases are a match to TRBD1. With V trimmed by 0 bases and J by 1 base, 7 bases remained unmatched. The CDR3 is made up of 16 amino acids. CDR1 is SGHRS, CDR2 YFSETQ, per germline. The CDR3 region is CASSLDPTGTSYEQYV. CDR3 sequence (DNA): TGCGCCAGCAGCTTGGACCCGACAGGGACATCCTACGAGCAGTACGTC.

In its sample, this clonotype was seen many times. The V call is TRBV12-3 or TRBV12-4, the J call TRBJ2-1, with D possibly called TRBD1 or TRBD2 (5 bases each). The V end was cut by 6 bases, the J end by 5 bases, with 17 bases between. The CDR3 runs to 15 residues. This CDR3 is CASRPGRRTNNEQFF. The CDR3 nucleotides are TGTGCCAGCAGACCGGGACGCAGGACCAACAATGAGCAGTTCTTC.

The gene calls are TRBV4-1 and TRBJ2-2, with D hard to call. Trimming stripped 0 bases from V and 2 bases from J, with 10 bases between. Germline V gives CDR1 MGHRA, CDR2 YSYEKL. This CDR3 is built from 16 residues. The CDR3 DNA is TGCGCCAGCAGCCAAGATCAGTTGAGAAACACCGGGGAGCTGTTTTTT. This translates into CASSQDQLRNTGELFF.

The J gene is TRBJ2-3, the V gene TRBV12-5; D gene unclear. The CDR3 is 15 residues long. Per germline, CDR1 LGHNT and CDR2 FRNRAP. V lost 1 base and J lost 3, with 11 bases in between. The CDR3 is CASGLALQRTDTQYF. The CDR3 DNA sequence: TGTGCTAGTGGTTTGGCCCTCCAAAGGACAGATACGCAGTATTTT.

This clonotype appeared a few times. The chain joins TRBV10-2 to TRBJ2-2, with TRBD2 matching over 8 bases. The CDR3 runs to 14 residues. J gave up 5 bases and V 3 bases, and 2 bases lay outside the gene matches. Germline values: CDR1 WSHSY, CDR2 SAAADI. The DNA for the CDR3 is TGCGCCAGCAGTGAAGCGGGAGAAACCGGGGAGCTGTTTTTT. Protein product: CASSEAGETGELFF.

This clonotype was detected ten times or more. The chain couples TRBV11-1 to TRBJ2-2; 9 positions match TRBD1. The V gene end was trimmed by 4 bases and the J gene end by 6 bases; junction bases not matched to a gene: 15. This CDR3 comprises 18 residues. CDR1 is SGHAT, CDR2 FQDESV, per germline (reference sequence). Written as DNA, the CDR3 is TGTGCCAGCAGCTCCGGGGACAGGGAGGGATTTCACCCCGGGGAGCTGTTTTTT. It translates to CASSSGDREGFHPGELFF.

This clonotype was recorded a few times. V gene TRBV25-1 combines with J gene TRBJ1-1, with unresolved D. Germline-derived CDR1 and CDR2 are MGHDK and SYGVNS. The CDR3 has 13 residues. The ends were cut back, 4 bases at V and 11 bases at J, with 17 bases in the middle. The CDR3 reads CASSVSGPLGAFF. In nucleotides, the CDR3 is TGTGCCAGCAGTGTCTCCGGACCTCTTGGGGCTTTCTTT.

The V call is TRBV29-1, the J call TRBJ2-1, with TRBD2 matching over 13 bases. V dropped 5 bases and J dropped 0; count of bases not matched to a gene: 4. This CDR3 is 16 amino acids long. Germline CDR1 reads SQVTM; CDR2 reads ANQGSEA. CDR3 amino acids: CSVRTSGSSSYNEQFF. Written as DNA, the CDR3 is TGCAGCGTTCGGACTAGCGGGAGTAGCTCCTACAATGAGCAGTTCTTC.

A few counts support this clonotype. The chain recombines TRBV5-1 with TRBJ1-2; 8 bases align to TRBD1. There are 15 residues in the CDR3. Germline V gene data show CDR1 as SGHRS and CDR2 as YFSETQ. V dropped 4 bases and J dropped 4; count of bases not matched to a gene: 9. The CDR3 DNA reads TGCGCCAGCAGCCTAGACTCGACAGGGGCCTATGGCTACACCTTC. This translates into CASSLDSTGAYGYTF. Full variable domain (missing parts from reference TRBV5-1 and TRBJ1-2): KAGVTQTPRYLIKTRGQQVTLSCSPISGHRSVSWYQQTPGQGLQFLFEYFSETQRNKGNFPGRFSGRQFSNSRSEMNVSTLELGDSALYLCASSLDSTGAYGYTFGSGTRLTVV.

The V call is TRBV10-3, the J call TRBJ2-3; TRBD2 agrees at 8 bases. With V trimmed by 2 bases and J by 4 bases, 5 bases remained unmatched. The CDR3 sequence is 15 residues long. Germline values: CDR1 ENHRY, CDR2 SYGVKD. The CDR3 is CAISEQREFADTQYF. CDR3 nucleotides: TGTGCCATCAGTGAGCAGCGGGAGTTCGCAGATACGCAGTATTTT.

As DNA, the CDR3 is TGTGCCACTAATTCGGGACAGGGGTTAGATACGCAGTATTTT. Translating gives CATNSGQGLDTQYF. The V and J genes are TRBV12-3 or TRBV12-4 and TRBJ2-3, with 10 nucleotides matching TRBD1. The CDR3 is 14 amino acids. V was clipped by 10 bases and J by 5 bases; unmatched bases: 9.

This clonotype was recorded a few times. The rearrangement links TRBV12-3 or TRBV12-4 to TRBJ2-3; D not resolved. Trimming left V 7 bases short and J 1 base short, with 12 bases between. The CDR3 covers 14 residues. Here the CDR3 reads CASKGRFGTDTQYF. The DNA for the CDR3 is TGTGCCAGCAAAGGACGATTCGGCACAGATACGCAGTATTTT.

This clonotype has a count of ten or more. The chain carries TRBV5-1 and TRBJ2-1; 10 nucleotides line up with TRBD2. The V segment lost 4 bases and the J segment 7 bases; nucleotides outside the gene matches: 5. This CDR3 contains 14 residues. The germline gives CDR1 SGHRS, CDR2 YFSETQ. The CDR3 DNA sequence: TGCGCCAGCAGCCTCCTAGCGGGAGTAAATGAGCAGTTCTTC. This codes for CASSLLAGVNEQFF.